The source of this T cell receptor beta chain is a study of identifying expanded T cells in peripheral blood. General study results and limits: Approximately two-week clone count variance significantly increased as total template count grew.

The germline V gene has CDR1 SGHTA and CDR2 FQGTGA. The CDR3 totals 14 residues. The germline V and J ends were trimmed by 0 bases and 1 base, with 4 bases remaining between them. During the collection period, no donor immune events like infections were recorded. The method was immunoSEQ multiplex PCR; TCRdb's version includes in-frame clones alone and lacks a portion of them. Of around 99,000 clones in the sample, about 85% were seen once. This clone turned up a few times. Its target is not known. This sequence originates from a person between 18 and 69 years old in good health. Specimen: blood. The genes are TRBV7-3 and TRBJ2-1, with no clear D. CDR3 loop: CASSLTGSYNEQFF. The CDR3 bases are TGTGCCAGCAGCTTAACGGGGTCCTACAATGAGCAGTTCTTC.